Below, 18 T cell receptor beta chains from the same sample are listed, as sequenced in a study of early T cells in non-severe SARS-CoV-2 infection. Via MiXCR, TCRdb re-called the 5' RACE reads, giving one row per CDR3 protein. The sample carries 75,000 to 100,000 distinct CDR3 sequences, roughly 14% recorded once. Sequencing input: whole blood. The receptors shown here come from an adult who was a healthcare worker with PCR-confirmed SARS-CoV-2 infection or an uninfected control (not recorded which).

This clonotype was observed many times. The V gene is TRBV24-1, the J gene TRBJ2-7; no clear D. Germline V gives CDR1 KGHDR, CDR2 SFDVKD. The V gene lost 0 bases and the J gene lost 3 bases, with 5 bases spanning the gap. This CDR3 is 13 amino acids long. CDR3 in amino acids: CATSDLPHYEQYV. CDR3 bases: TGTGCCACCAGTGATTTGCCACACTACGAGCAGTACGTC.

This clonotype was picked up many times. Here the CDR3 DNA reads TGTGCCAGCAGTCCCCCCCTTAAATCGGGAACCTACAATGAGCAGTTCTTC. It is translated as CASSPPLKSGTYNEQFF. This chain connects TRBV6-6 to TRBJ2-1, with D perhaps TRBD2 (5 bases). The ends were cut back, 5 bases at V and 2 bases at J, with 19 bases in the middle. CDR1 and CDR2 from the germline V gene are MNHNY and SVGAGI (reference sequence). The CDR3 has 17 amino acids.

This clonotype was picked up many times. The chain carries TRBV18 and TRBJ2-4, with no clear D. V lost 2 bases and J lost 0, with 11 bases in between. The germline V gene encodes CDR1 KGHSH and CDR2 LQKENI. There are 16 residues in the CDR3. The CDR3 reads CASSPNTRIAKNIQYF. CDR3 nucleotide sequence: TGTGCCAGCTCACCAAATACACGGATAGCCAAAAACATTCAGTACTTC. Full variable domain (missing parts from reference TRBV18 and TRBJ2-4): NAGVMQNPRHLVRRRGQEARLRCSPMKGHSHVYWYRQLPEEGLKFMVYLQKENIIDESGMPKERFSAEFPKEGPSILRIQQVVRGDSAAYFCASSPNTRIAKNIQYFGAGTRLSVL.

This clonotype was seen a handful of times. The chain combines TRBV7-2 with TRBJ2-3, with 11 positions matching TRBD2. Germline V lookup: CDR1 SGHTA, CDR2 FQGNSA. Trimming removed 7 bases from V and 8 bases from J; junction bases left unmatched: 5. CDR3 length equals 13 residues. CDR3 DNA: TGTGCCAGCAATAGCGGGGGGGCCTTTACGCAGTATTTT. Its protein product is CASNSGGAFTQYF.

This clonotype was observed a few times. This chain connects TRBV6-6 to TRBJ1-4, with 10 bases matching TRBD1. Trimming at V came to 2 bases and at J to 4 bases, leaving 1 base not matched to a gene. The germline V gene has CDR1 MNHNY and CDR2 SVGAGI (reference sequence). CDR3 length equals 15 residues. The CDR3 coding sequence is TGTGCCAGCAGTTACGGGGACAGGGGTAATGAAAAACTGTTTTTT. Translating it yields CASSYGDRGNEKLFF.

This rearrangement joins TRBV18 to TRBJ2-1; TRBD2 matches at 12 bases. Germline trimming cut 2 bases from V and 5 bases from J; bases unmatched to any gene: 10. Germline lookup yields CDR1 KGHSH and CDR2 LQKENI. There are 18 residues in the CDR3. CDR3 in amino acids: CASSPMSLAGGNNNEQFF. The CDR3 coding sequence is TGTGCCAGCTCACCAATGTCGCTAGCGGGGGGGAACAACAATGAGCAGTTCTTC.

This clonotype has just a few counts. The rearrangement joins TRBV11-2 to TRBJ2-3; 11 positions match TRBD1. CDR1 and CDR2 from the germline V gene are SGHAT and FQNNGV. J was trimmed by 1 base and V by 5 bases; bases with no gene match: 11. The CDR3 spans 18 residues. The CDR3 spells CASSRTGTGGEGTDTQYF. The CDR3 DNA follows: TGTGCCAGCAGCCGAACCGGGACAGGGGGGGAGGGCACAGATACGCAGTATTTT.

The sample holds a few counts of this clonotype. This chain joins TRBV12-3 or TRBV12-4 and TRBJ1-2; 10 bases fit TRBD1. V shed 6 bases and J 7 bases; nucleotides not matched to a gene: 5. The CDR3 spans 13 residues. CDR3 residues: CASRPGTGVGYTF. The CDR3 coding sequence is TGTGCCAGCAGACCCGGGACAGGGGTTGGCTACACCTTC.

The J gene is TRBJ1-2, the V gene TRBV7-9, with D possibly being TRBD1 (5 bases). Germline values: CDR1 SEHNR, CDR2 FQNEAQ (reference sequence). The V end lost 3 bases, the J end lost 7 bases, and 18 bases lay between the germline ends. The CDR3 totals 15 residues. CDR3 amino acids: CASSFSQVSTRGYTF. The CDR3 region has the DNA TGTGCCAGCAGCTTCTCACAGGTTTCTACGCGTGGCTACACCTTC.

This chain links TRBV2 with TRBJ2-5; TRBD2 agrees at 12 bases. The junction had 12 bases not matched to a gene; V was cut back by 2 bases and J by 5 bases. There are 18 residues in the CDR3. Germline CDR1 SNHLY, CDR2 FYNNEI. The CDR3, as DNA: TGTGCCAGCAGTGAATTGGCTAGCGGGGGGGCGACCGGCGAGACCCAGTACTTC. It yields the protein CASSELASGGATGETQYF. The complete variable domain, with remaining parts taken from reference TRBV2 and TRBJ2-5, reads EPEVTQTPSHQVTQMGQEVILRCVPISNHLYFYWYRQILGQKVEFLVSFYNNEISEKSEIFDDQFSVERPDGSNFTLKIRSTKLEDSAMYFCASSELASGGATGETQYFGPGTRLLVL.

This clonotype was seen a handful of times. The V call is TRBV9, the J call TRBJ1-1, with 7 bases that match TRBD1. This CDR3 has 15 residues. From germline, CDR1 is SGDLS and CDR2 YYNGEE. The V and J ends lost 0 bases and 4 bases, in that order; junction bases with no gene match: 6. The CDR3 here is CASSVGGQGGTEAFF. The CDR3 region has the DNA TGTGCCAGCAGCGTAGGCGGGCAGGGGGGCACTGAAGCTTTCTTT. Together with reference TRBV9 and TRBJ1-1, the CDR3 gives the full variable domain: DSGVTQTPKHLITATGQRVTLRCSPRSGDLSVYWYQQSLDQGLQFLIQYYNGEERAKGNILERFSAQQFPDLHSELNLSSLELGDSALYFCASSVGGQGGTEAFFGQGTRLTVV.

This clonotype was seen more than once but under ten times. The chain combines TRBV19 with TRBJ1-4; TRBD1 agrees at 7 bases. This CDR3 spans 14 amino acids. The V gene's germline CDR1 is LNHDA and CDR2 SQIVND (reference sequence). V lost 4 bases, J lost 8 bases, and 7 bases stayed unmatched. CDR3 residues: CASSTPGQMEKLFF. DNA of the CDR3: TGTGCCAGTAGTACGCCGGGACAGATGGAAAAACTGTTTTTT. The entire variable domain, with the rest obtained from reference TRBV19 and TRBJ1-4, is as follows: DGGITQSPKYLFRKEGQNVTLSCEQNLNHDAMYWYRQDPGQGLRLIYYSQIVNDFQKGDIAEGYSVSREKKESFPLTVTSAQKNPTAFYLCASSTPGQMEKLFFGSGTQLSVL.

This clonotype was seen repeatedly, ten times or more. The gene calls are TRBV12-3 or TRBV12-4 and TRBJ1-3; 8 bases map to TRBD1. The CDR3 covers 15 residues. Trimming removed 6 bases from V and 2 bases from J; junction bases left unmatched: 6. The DNA for the CDR3 is TGTGCCAGCAGCGGCCTGGACAGGGCTGGAAACACCATATATTTT. Translated, it gives CASSGLDRAGNTIYF.

The table lists this clonotype with a count of one. The chain employs TRBV5-1 and TRBJ1-2; D is possibly TRBD1 (5 bases). Germline CDR1 and CDR2: SGHRS and YFSETQ. This CDR3 is 15 amino acids long. With 4 bases removed from V and 3 bases from J, the gap between germline ends came to 16 bases. The CDR3: CASSKGRGRDYGYTF. CDR3 in DNA: TGCGCCAGCAGCAAAGGGAGGGGCAGAGACTATGGCTACACCTTC.

The gene calls are TRBV5-1 and TRBJ2-5; D might be TRBD1 (6 bases). The length of the CDR3 is 14 residues. V was shortened by 5 bases and J by 5 bases, with 16 bases between the two germline ends. Germline loops: CDR1 SGHRS, CDR2 YFSETQ. CDR3 amino acids: CASRPQQGRETQYF. The CDR3 region has the DNA TGCGCCAGCAGGCCCCAACAGGGTAGGGAGACCCAGTACTTC.

The chain employs TRBV9 and TRBJ1-6; 7 bases are a match to TRBD1. Germline CDR1 SGDLS, CDR2 YYNGEE. The length of the CDR3 is 16 residues. The junction had 10 bases not matched to a gene; V was cut back by 3 bases and J by 7 bases. CDR3 amino acids: CASSEGKGGMNSPLHF. CDR3 DNA sequence: TGTGCCAGCAGCGAGGGGAAAGGGGGCATGAATTCACCCCTCCACTTT.

The gene calls are TRBV29-1 and TRBJ2-2; D call uncertain. Trimming took 6 bases from V and 0 from J, leaving 14 bases between them. Germline CDR1 is SQVTM and CDR2 is ANQGSEA. CDR3 size: 15 residues. The CDR3 bases are TGCAGCGTCCGTCCCATCGCCGCGAACACCGGGGAGCTGTTTTTT. Amino acid sequence: CSVRPIAANTGELFF.

This clonotype was detected only a few times. A much larger clone differs from this one at a single base, so this may be a read error. The rearrangement uses TRBV20-1 and TRBJ1-3; D not certain. Trimming cost V 0 bases and J 6 bases, with 9 bases left between them. This CDR3 spans 13 amino acids. Germline V gives CDR1 DFQATT, CDR2 SNEGSKA (reference sequence). CDR3 amino acids: CSARDGVENTIYF. DNA of the CDR3: TGCAGTGCTAGAGATGGGGTTGAAAACACCATATATTTT.